The rows below give T cell receptor beta chains drawn from one sample of a study of blood T cell repertoires in COVID-19. The repertoire was sequenced with immunoSEQ multiplex PCR; TCRdb's copy has only in-frame clones and lacks some. The sample holds fewer than 70,000 clones; 80% to 90% are singletons and the top ten take 2.5% to 3%. Sequencing used peripheral blood. These receptors all stem from a man aged 50 to 59 with acute or convalescent COVID-19. Each CDR3 is given with its conserved first and last residue. D genes are given only for firm matches. Clone size appears in some rows only: once, few, many, or a class for an expanded clone.

-	TRBJ1-6	TRBV27	-	TGTGCCAGCAGCCAGGGGAATTCACCCCTCCACTTT	CASSQGNSPLHF
TRBD2	TRBJ2-1	TRBV6-4	-	TGTGCCAGCAGTCTTCTAGCGGGAGGGCCCAGTGAGCAGTTCTTC	CASSLLAGGPSEQFF
-	TRBJ2-2	TRBV19	-	TGTGCCAGTAGTGCCCCCCCAGGGTTTGGCGCCTCCTGGGAGCTGTTTTTT	CASSAPPGFGASWELFF
-	TRBJ2-6	TRBV6-1	-	TGTGCCAGCAGTGAAAGGCGTACAGGGGGGGCTGGGGCCAACGTCCTGACTTTC	CASSERRTGGAGANVLTF
-	TRBJ1-4	TRBV19	-	TGTGCCAGTAGTATACGACACTCCGAGGAAAAACTGTTTTTT	CASSIRHSEEKLFF
TRBD1	TRBJ2-7	TRBV6-1	-	TGTGCCAGCAGTGAGGCCACAGGGGGACCCTACGAGCAGTACTTC	CASSEATGGPYEQYF
TRBD1	TRBJ1-1	TRBV6-2/TRBV6-3	-	TGTGCCAGCAGTTACCCCAGGGGGTTGCAGAACACTGAAGCTTTCTTT	CASSYPRGLQNTEAFF
TRBD2	TRBJ2-1	TRBV19	-	TGTGCCAGTAGTACCATGGGACTAGCGGGACGCAATGAGCAGTTCTTC	CASSTMGLAGRNEQFF
TRBD1	TRBJ2-7	TRBV28	-	TGTGCCAGTCAACCGCTCGAGGACAGGGCCTACGAGCAGTACTTC	CASQPLEDRAYEQYF
-	TRBJ2-3	TRBV5-1	-	TGCGCCAGCAGCTTTAAGAAGCGGATAAGCACAGATACGCAGTATTTT	CASSFKKRISTDTQYF
-	TRBJ1-5	TRBV10-3	once	TGTGCCATCAGTCAAGAGGGGGGGGATCAGCCCCAGCATTTT	CAISQEGGDQPQHF
-	TRBJ1-2	TRBV14	-	TGTGCCAGCAGCCAGGCGGGGGCCACCTATGGCTACACCTTC	CASSQAGATYGYTF
-	TRBJ1-5	TRBV19	few	TGTGCCAGTAGTATAGAAGTGGCCTCTCCCCGGCCCCAGCATTTT	CASSIEVASPRPQHF
-	TRBJ1-5	TRBV21-1	-	TGTGCCAGCAGCAGACCGGGACAGGGTCGACAGCATTTT	CASSRPGQGRQHF
TRBD2	TRBJ2-7	TRBV2	once	TGTGCCAGCAGGGTAGCGGGAGGGCCGGGTGAGCAGTACTTC	CASRVAGGPGEQYF
TRBD2	TRBJ2-7	TRBV11-2	-	TGTGCCAGCAGCTTGGGACTAGCGGGAGGTTACTACGAGCAGTACTTC	CASSLGLAGGYYEQYF
-	TRBJ1-4	TRBV7-9	-	TGTGCCAGCGGGGGCAGGGGAACAACTAATGAAAAACTGTTTTTT	CASGGRGTTNEKLFF
TRBD2	TRBJ2-1	TRBV19	-	TGTGCCAGTAGTACCCTACTAGCGGGAGGTGGATGGGAGCAGTTCTTC	CASSTLLAGGGWEQFF
TRBD1	TRBJ1-1	TRBV7-2	-	TGTGCCAGCAGACCCGGGACAGGGGTTATGAACACTGAAGCTTTCTTT	CASRPGTGVMNTEAFF
-	TRBJ2-1	TRBV11-2	-	TGTGCCAGCAGCTTAGAGTCTAGTTTGGTCAATGAGCAGTTCTTC	CASSLESSLVNEQFF
-	TRBJ1-3	TRBV5-1	-	TGCGCCAGCAGCCGCACAAGCTCTGGAAACACCATATATTTT	CASSRTSSGNTIYF
TRBD2	TRBJ2-3	TRBV29-1	-	TGCAGCGTTAATGAGCGGGAGGTCACAGATACGCAGTATTTT	CSVNEREVTDTQYF
TRBD1	TRBJ1-6	TRBV7-9	-	TGTGCCAGCAGCCCCGGGACAGGGAAGGATCGGGGTTCACCCCTCCACTTT	CASSPGTGKDRGSPLHF
-	TRBJ2-1	TRBV19	-	TGTGCCAGTAGTGCACAACTAGCAAGGGAGCAGTTCTTC	CASSAQLAREQFF
-	TRBJ2-2	TRBV6-5	-	TGTGCCAGCAGTTACTCGCCCGGCACCGGGGAGCTGTTTTTT	CASSYSPGTGELFF
TRBD2	TRBJ2-1	TRBV7-2	-	TGTGCCAGCAGCTTAGCGGGTAGGACTAGCGGGTTTATGGGTGAGCAGTTCTTC	CASSLAGRTSGFMGEQFF
-	TRBJ2-3	TRBV9	-	TGTGCCAGCAGCGTAGCCCGGGAGGATACGCAGTATTTT	CASSVAREDTQYF
TRBD2	TRBJ2-2	TRBV29-1	once	TGCAGCACCTTCGGGGCTAGCGGGAGTGGGGAGCTGTTTTTT	CSTFGASGSGELFF
-	TRBJ2-3	TRBV2	-	TGTGCCAGCAGTACGACACGTAACACAGATACGCAGTATTTT	CASSTTRNTDTQYF
TRBD2	TRBJ2-1	TRBV18	-	TGTGCCAGCTCACAAGGGACTAGCGGGATATACAATGAGCAGTTCTTC	CASSQGTSGIYNEQFF
-	TRBJ1-2	TRBV28	-	TGTGCCAGCGGTAGCTATGGCTACACCTTC	CASGSYGYTF
TRBD1	TRBJ2-1	TRBV7-9	-	TGTGCCAGCAGTCGACAGGGAAACTCCTACAATGAGCAGTTCTTC	CASSRQGNSYNEQFF
TRBD2	TRBJ2-1	TRBV14	-	TGTGCCAGCAGCCAAGATCCTCCACTAGCGGGTTTCTACTACAATGAGCAGTTCTTC	CASSQDPPLAGFYYNEQFF
TRBD2	TRBJ2-1	TRBV7-9	-	TGTGCCAGCAGCTTAGAACTAGCGGGAAGCTCCTACAATGAGCAGTTCTTC	CASSLELAGSSYNEQFF
-	TRBJ1-3	TRBV2	-	TGTGCCAGCAGTGCTTCTCTCTCTGGAAACACCATATATTTT	CASSASLSGNTIYF
-	TRBJ1-2	TRBV7-9	-	TGTGCCAGCAGCTTAGCGGGGGACACCGATCCTGCTGGCTACACCTTC	CASSLAGDTDPAGYTF
-	TRBJ2-3	TRBV11-3	-	TGTGCCAGCAGCTTAGTAGCGGCTGATACGCAGTATTTT	CASSLVAADTQYF
-	TRBJ2-3	TRBV6-5	-	TGTGCCAGCAGTTTTCAACAAGGCACAGATACGCAGTATTTT	CASSFQQGTDTQYF
TRBD2	TRBJ2-3	TRBV14	-	TGTGCCAGCAGCCATGGACTAGCGGGAGGATTAACTAGCACAGATACGCAGTATTTT	CASSHGLAGGLTSTDTQYF
TRBD1	TRBJ2-4	TRBV5-1	-	TGCGCCAGCAGCTTGGGGGGGACAGGGTCCAACATTCAGTACTTC	CASSLGGTGSNIQYF
TRBD1	TRBJ1-1	TRBV6-1	once	TGTGCCAGCAGTGAAGACGTCCGGGACAGGGGGCTGATCACTGAAGCTTTCTTT	CASSEDVRDRGLITEAFF
-	TRBJ1-5	TRBV6-5	-	TGTGCCAGCAAAGGGGGTGGCAATCAGCCCCAGCATTTT	CASKGGGNQPQHF
-	TRBJ2-2	TRBV4-3	-	TGCGCCAGCAGTCGTGTATGGAGGAGCACCGGGGAGCTGTTTTTT	CASSRVWRSTGELFF
TRBD1	TRBJ2-1	TRBV29-1	-	TGCAGCCCCTACCGGGGACAGAAGGAGAATGAGCAGTTCTTC	CSPYRGQKENEQFF
TRBD1	TRBJ1-2	TRBV19	-	TGTGCCAGTAGTATCGGGTCGACAGGGAGTGGCTACACCTTC	CASSIGSTGSGYTF
-	TRBJ1-4	TRBV15	-	TGTGCCACCAGCAGAGTACGGTTCGTAACAGGGATTAATGAAAAACTGTTTTTT	CATSRVRFVTGINEKLFF
TRBD1	TRBJ1-6	TRBV6-5	few	TGTGCCAGCAGTCGCGTACAGGGGGGACATTCACCCCTCCACTTT	CASSRVQGGHSPLHF
-	TRBJ2-7	TRBV18	-	TGTGCCAGCTCACCGAATCAACAATACGAGCAGTACTTC	CASSPNQQYEQYF
-	TRBJ2-2	TRBV5-6	-	TGTGCCAGCAGCTTGGGCCGGGAGAACGGGGAGCTGTTTTTT	CASSLGRENGELFF
TRBD1	TRBJ2-6	TRBV19	-	TGTGCCAGTAGTCAAAGGGGGCGATCACGTTTCTCTGGGGCCAACGTCCTGACTTTC	CASSQRGRSRFSGANVLTF
TRBD1	TRBJ1-1	TRBV24-1	-	TGTGCCACCAGTTCAGGACAGGGGGAAGCTTTCTTT	CATSSGQGEAFF
TRBD1	TRBJ2-1	TRBV7-4	-	TGTGCCAGCAGCTTAGTTCTTAGTCACGTCAGGGGGTCCTGTGAGCAGTTCTTC	CASSLVLSHVRGSCEQFF
-	TRBJ2-3	TRBV12-3/TRBV12-4	-	TGTGCCAGCAGTTTAGGACAAGCAGATACGCAGTATTTT	CASSLGQADTQYF
-	TRBJ2-5	TRBV5-8	-	TGTGCCAGCACGGGTCTCCAAGAGACCCAGTACTTC	CASTGLQETQYF
TRBD1	TRBJ2-1	TRBV7-9	-	TGTGCCAGCAGCTTAACCGGGACAGGGATGGGCAATGAGCAGTTCTTC	CASSLTGTGMGNEQFF